This TCR beta chain was identified in a study of OX40 agonist ivuxolimab in advanced cancers. Study-level information: Males comprised 70% to 90% of the group, whose mean age was about 61 years (range roughly 20 to 90). Overall study findings and caveats: Partial responders at 0.1-3.0 mg/kg showed near-lowest clonal expansion. Researchers report that CD8+ T cells had, on average, more expanded clones than CD4+.

Sequencing used immunoSEQ multiplex PCR; TCRdb keeps in-frame clones, though not all of them. The sample has about 24,000 clones; roughly 84% are singletons. Prior autoimmune disease or systemic immunosuppression barred patients. The count of this clone is one. The target antigen is unknown. Germline loops: CDR1 SGHNT, CDR2 YENEEA. The length of the CDR3 is 13 residues. Trimming removed 1 base at V and 6 bases at J, with 10 bases between. Sequencing used CD4+ or CD8+ T cells sorted from blood, obtained in a trial of the OX40 agonist ivuxolimab. The chain recombines TRBV11-3 with TRBJ2-7; D gene ambiguous. This TCR derives from an adult with an advanced solid tumor such as melanoma, head and neck, liver or kidney cancer. Written as DNA, the CDR3 is TGTGCCAGCAGCTTAGCACCCTTAATCGAGCAGTACTTC. Protein sequence: CASSLAPLIEQYF.